This record looks at one T cell receptor (beta chain) sequence and its context. Its cognate antigen is unknown. These data come from a study of cytomegalovirus exposure and HLA in healthy donors. Researchers ran the PCR with 60 Vbeta and 13 Jbeta primers. Profiled with immunoSEQ multiplex PCR; TCRdb holds only in-frame clones, not every one. This sample yields about 90,000 clones, of which roughly four fifths are seen a single time; under 0.75% belongs to the top ten. The germline gives CDR1 LNHDA, CDR2 SQIVND (reference sequence). V lost 7 bases and J 4 bases, leaving 16 bases between the germline ends. CDR3 length: 14 residues. Whole-study findings and limits: Within an earlier analysis, most TCR beta V segments proved productive either about 90% or about 30% of the time. High sensitivity and specificity were reportedly achieved when the classifier diagnosed cytomegalovirus status. Some public TCRs appeared in many individuals, while most sequences were rare.

The sequenced material came from PBMCs. The chain has TRBV19 and TRBJ1-2, with D perhaps matching TRBD1 (6 bases). The sequence came from a man younger than 45 in good health and CMV-seronegative. This chain's CDR3 is CASILSGHSYGYTF. DNA of the CDR3: TGTGCCAGTATCCTCTCGGGACATTCCTATGGCTACACCTTC. Drawing the rest from reference TRBV19 and TRBJ1-2, the complete variable domain is DGGITQSPKYLFRKEGQNVTLSCEQNLNHDAMYWYRQDPGQGLRLIYYSQIVNDFQKGDIAEGYSVSREKKESFPLTVTSAQKNPTAFYLCASILSGHSYGYTFGSGTRLTVV.